These T cell receptor beta chains were read from a single sample in a study of radiation and T cells in renal cell carcinoma. Sequencing used immunoSEQ multiplex PCR; TCRdb keeps in-frame clones, though not all of them. The sample contains 150,000 to 200,000 clones, about 88% of which appear only once. The sequences come from blood, collected from a patient whose treatment included radiotherapy and nephrectomy. The receptors stem from a woman between 45 and 65 years old with renal cell carcinoma. Each CDR3 is given with its conserved first and last residue. D genes are given only for firm matches. Only some rows state a clone size, as once, few, many or a class for expanded clones.

v_call,j_call,d_call,clone_size,cdr3_aa,cdr3_nt
TRBV5-1,TRBJ2-1,.,.,CASSLVVMGGGGEQFF,TGCGCCAGCAGCTTGGTGGTTATGGGGGGCGGTGGGGAGCAGTTCTTC
TRBV7-2,TRBJ2-1,TRBD1,.,CASTHDRGEQFF,TGTGCCAGCACCCACGACAGGGGTGAGCAGTTCTTC
TRBV5-1,TRBJ1-1,.,.,CASSLEPTLGEAFF,TGCGCCAGCAGCTTGGAACCCACCCTGGGTGAAGCTTTCTTT
TRBV7-2,TRBJ2-5,.,.,CASSLGSRSVKTQYF,TGTGCCAGCAGCTTAGGGTCCAGGAGTGTAAAGACCCAGTACTTC
TRBV15,TRBJ2-2,TRBD2,.,CATSAGGNTGELFF,TGTGCCACTTCCGCGGGGGGGAACACCGGGGAGCTGTTTTTT
TRBV9,TRBJ2-2,.,.,CASSVRGARGTGELFF,TGTGCCAGCAGCGTACGGGGGGCGCGGGGCACCGGGGAGCTGTTTTTT
TRBV29-1,TRBJ2-1,.,.,CSGGTSLYNEQFF,TGCAGCGGCGGGACCAGCCTCTACAATGAGCAGTTCTTC
TRBV5-6,TRBJ1-1,.,.,CASSLAAHEAFF,TGTGCCAGCAGCTTGGCTGCCCATGAAGCTTTCTTT
TRBV5-1,TRBJ1-4,TRBD1,.,CASSQTGDVQGEKLFF,TGCGCCAGCAGCCAGACAGGGGATGTACAAGGCGAAAAACTGTTTTTT
TRBV11-1,TRBJ1-6,.,.,CASSLETGGLYNSPLHF,TGTGCCAGCAGCTTAGAAACAGGAGGACTCTATAATTCACCCCTCCACTTT
TRBV19,TRBJ2-7,TRBD1,.,CASSIAGGNVYEQYF,TGTGCCAGTAGTATAGCAGGGGGAAACGTCTACGAGCAGTACTTC
TRBV29-1,TRBJ2-1,TRBD2,once,CSVGGLAGNEQFF,TGCAGCGTTGGGGGACTAGCGGGCAATGAGCAGTTCTTC
TRBV5-4,TRBJ2-5,.,.,CASSFRGEETQYF,TGTGCCAGCAGCTTTAGGGGGGAAGAGACCCAGTACTTC
TRBV10-2,TRBJ2-3,TRBD1,once,CASSKGQASSTDTQYF,TGCGCCAGCAGCAAGGGACAGGCCTCTAGCACAGATACGCAGTATTTT
TRBV19,TRBJ2-1,TRBD1,.,CASSLGTGMDEQFF,TGTGCCAGTTCGTTAGGGACAGGGATGGATGAGCAGTTCTTC
TRBV18,TRBJ2-4,.,once,CASSPPQGTDLAKNIQYF,TGTGCCAGCTCACCACCTCAAGGAACAGATCTAGCCAAAAACATTCAGTACTTC
TRBV7-8,TRBJ2-2,.,.,CASSLRVMDPGELFF,TGTGCCAGCAGCTTAAGGGTGATGGATCCCGGGGAGCTGTTTTTT
TRBV28,TRBJ1-2,.,many,CASLQPSNYGYTF,TGTGCCAGTTTGCAGCCCTCGAACTATGGCTACACCTTC
TRBV4-1,TRBJ1-2,.,once,CASSQGSSTNYGYTF,TGCGCCAGCAGCCAAGGGAGCTCAACTAACTATGGCTACACCTTC
TRBV2,TRBJ2-2,.,.,CASLIGGVIGELFF,TGTGCCAGCCTTATTGGAGGGGTAATCGGGGAGCTGTTTTTT
TRBV10-1,TRBJ2-7,.,.,CASSASGASFHEQYF,TGCGCCAGCAGTGCCTCCGGAGCTAGCTTCCACGAGCAGTACTTC
TRBV7-8,TRBJ1-6,.,.,CASSLAGQRGSYNSPLHF,TGTGCCAGCAGCTTAGCAGGACAGCGGGGCTCCTATAATTCACCCCTCCACTTT
TRBV7-8,TRBJ2-1,TRBD2,.,CASSLAYFEAGDNEQFF,TGTGCCAGCAGCTTAGCTTATTTTGAAGCGGGGGACAATGAGCAGTTCTTC
TRBV7-8,TRBJ1-4,.,.,CASSLGASNEKLFF,TGTGCCAGCAGCTTAGGCGCCTCTAATGAAAAACTGTTTTTT
TRBV5-6,TRBJ2-1,TRBD1,.,CASSPYRDSNNEQFF,TGTGCCAGCAGCCCTTACCGGGACAGCAACAATGAGCAGTTCTTC
TRBV5-5,TRBJ2-7,.,.,CASRDPVGPAGDF,TGTGCCAGCAGGGACCCCGTAGGACCCGCAGGGGACTTC
TRBV10-3,TRBJ1-1,TRBD1,.,CAISGSTGTGDTEAFF,TGTGCCATCAGTGGGTCAACCGGGACAGGGGACACTGAAGCTTTCTTT
TRBV28,TRBJ1-2,.,.,CASSHYPRREVISGYTF,TGTGCCAGCAGCCATTACCCACGCAGGGAGGTTATATCTGGCTACACCTTC
TRBV7-2,TRBJ1-2,.,.,CASSPLDYGYTF,TGTGCCAGCAGCCCCTTGGACTATGGCTACACCTTC
TRBV7-9,TRBJ1-2,TRBD1,.,CASSFAGGNYGYTF,TGTGCCAGCAGTTTCGCAGGGGGGAACTATGGCTACACCTTC
TRBV10-2,TRBJ1-1,TRBD1,.,CASSFSRGSGAEAFF,TGCGCCAGCAGTTTTTCCAGGGGGAGCGGCGCTGAAGCTTTCTTT
TRBV28,TRBJ1-5,.,.,CASTKSGGSNQPQHF,TGTGCCAGCACCAAAAGTGGGGGGAGCAATCAGCCCCAGCATTTT
TRBV6-1,TRBJ2-5,TRBD2,.,CASSELAGQTGTQYF,TGTGCCAGCAGTGAACTAGCGGGGCAAACAGGGACCCAGTACTTC
TRBV11-2,TRBJ2-5,.,.,CASSFGGVQETQYF,TGTGCCAGCAGCTTTGGGGGAGTACAAGAGACCCAGTACTTC
TRBV6-6,TRBJ1-1,.,.,CASSHNTEAFF,TGTGCCAGCAGCCACAACACTGAAGCTTTCTTT
TRBV27,TRBJ1-4,TRBD1,.,CASKGQGAGRVEKLFF,TGTGCCAGCAAGGGACAGGGGGCTGGTAGGGTAGAAAAACTGTTTTTT
TRBV7-6,TRBJ1-4,TRBD1,.,CASSFDRANEKLFF,TGTGCCAGCAGCTTCGACAGGGCAAATGAAAAACTGTTTTTT
TRBV5-1,TRBJ2-1,.,.,CASSLGGILYNEQFF,TGCGCCAGCAGCTTGGGAGGTATACTCTACAATGAGCAGTTCTTC
TRBV12-5,TRBJ2-3,.,.,CASGFSGWGVADTQYF,TGTGCTAGTGGTTTTTCTGGGTGGGGGGTCGCAGATACGCAGTATTTT
TRBV4-1,TRBJ2-5,.,.,CASSQGGRETQYF,TGCGCCAGCAGCCAGGGGGGCCGAGAGACCCAGTACTTC
TRBV19,TRBJ2-6,TRBD2,.,CATNLGRGYSGANVLTF,TGTGCCACCAACCTGGGGCGGGGGTACTCTGGGGCCAACGTCCTGACTTTC
TRBV7-9,TRBJ2-1,TRBD1,.,CASSLIGRQGNNEQFF,TGTGCCAGCAGCTTAATTGGGAGACAGGGGAACAATGAGCAGTTCTTC
TRBV2,TRBJ2-7,.,few,CASSESGASGGQYF,TGTGCCAGCAGTGAATCGGGGGCCTCTGGAGGGCAGTACTTC
TRBV7-9,TRBJ2-7,TRBD2,.,CASSSGLAGEYEQYF,TGTGCCAGCAGCTCGGGACTAGCGGGGGAGTACGAGCAGTACTTC
TRBV5-8,TRBJ2-3,TRBD1,.,CASSLGGDRVIATDTQYF,TGTGCCAGCAGCTTGGGAGGGGACAGGGTGATAGCGACAGATACGCAGTATTTT
TRBV18,TRBJ2-7,.,.,CASSPGRYEQYF,TGTGCCAGCTCCCCCGGGAGATACGAGCAGTACTTC
TRBV15,TRBJ1-2,.,few,CATSRDYGTSYGYTF,TGTGCCACCAGCAGAGATTACGGGACCTCCTATGGCTACACCTTC
TRBV6-1,TRBJ2-1,TRBD1,.,CASSEQTGFDEQFF,TGTGCCAGCAGTGAACAGACAGGGTTCGATGAGCAGTTCTTC
TRBV15,TRBJ2-1,.,.,CATSREGVRVYEQFF,TGTGCCACCAGCAGAGAGGGGGTCAGGGTCTATGAGCAGTTCTTC
TRBV11-2,TRBJ2-2,TRBD1,.,CASSLVGQGANTGELFF,TGTGCCAGCAGCTTAGTCGGACAGGGGGCGAACACCGGGGAGCTGTTTTTT
TRBV6-1,TRBJ2-2,TRBD1,.,CARTGTGLTGELFF,TGTGCCAGGACCGGGACAGGGCTCACCGGGGAGCTGTTTTTT
TRBV5-6,TRBJ1-1,TRBD1,.,CASSRDRANTEAFF,TGTGCCAGCAGCCGTGACAGGGCGAACACTGAAGCTTTCTTT
TRBV19,TRBJ2-3,.,.,CASSIRGAVDTQYF,TGTGCCAGTAGTATCCGGGGGGCGGTAGATACGCAGTATTTT
TRBV13,TRBJ2-2,.,.,CASSPLNGELFF,TGTGCCAGCAGCCCGCTAAACGGGGAGCTGTTTTTT